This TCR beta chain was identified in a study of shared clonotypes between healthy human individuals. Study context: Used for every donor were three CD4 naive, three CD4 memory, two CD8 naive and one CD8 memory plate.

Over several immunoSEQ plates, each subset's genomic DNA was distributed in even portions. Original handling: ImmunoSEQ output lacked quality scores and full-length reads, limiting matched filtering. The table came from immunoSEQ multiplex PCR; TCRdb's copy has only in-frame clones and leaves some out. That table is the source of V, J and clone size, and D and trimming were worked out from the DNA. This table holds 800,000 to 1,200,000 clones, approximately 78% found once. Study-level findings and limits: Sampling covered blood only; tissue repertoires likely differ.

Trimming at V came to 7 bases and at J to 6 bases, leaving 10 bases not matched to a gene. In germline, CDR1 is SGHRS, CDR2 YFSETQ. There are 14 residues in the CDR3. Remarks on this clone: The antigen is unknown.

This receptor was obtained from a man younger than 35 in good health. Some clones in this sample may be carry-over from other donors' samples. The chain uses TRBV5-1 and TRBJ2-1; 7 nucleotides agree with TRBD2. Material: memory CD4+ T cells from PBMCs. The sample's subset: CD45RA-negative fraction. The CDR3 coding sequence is TGCGCCAGCTCTCTAGCGGTCACCCTCAATGAGCAGTTCTTC. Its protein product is CASSLAVTLNEQFF.